Listed here is a single TCR beta chain. Researchers amplified the TCR beta CDR3 regions from RNA transcripts. HTBI primers were used for first-round RT-PCR of the TCR CDR3. TCRdb re-called the multiplex PCR reads through MiXCR, storing one row per CDR3 protein. The table lists approximately 590,000 distinct CDR3 sequences, 15% to 17% of them singletons, with under 7.5% in the top ten. This sample was taken from a study of T cells in Graves' hyperthyroidism and ophthalmopathy. This CDR3 is built from 14 residues. CDR1 is MGHRA and CDR2 is YSYEKL in the germline V gene. V was cut by 5 bases and J by 5 bases, with 15 bases left in between.

The sample comprised blood. The sequence was obtained from a woman in her thirties with Graves' hyperthyroidism. This chain links TRBV4-1 with TRBJ2-5; D possibly matches TRBD1 or TRBD2 (5 bases each). The CDR3 sequence is CASSRTGRWETQYF. CDR3 coding DNA: TGCGCCAGCAGCAGGACGGGACGGTGGGAGACCCAGTACTTC.